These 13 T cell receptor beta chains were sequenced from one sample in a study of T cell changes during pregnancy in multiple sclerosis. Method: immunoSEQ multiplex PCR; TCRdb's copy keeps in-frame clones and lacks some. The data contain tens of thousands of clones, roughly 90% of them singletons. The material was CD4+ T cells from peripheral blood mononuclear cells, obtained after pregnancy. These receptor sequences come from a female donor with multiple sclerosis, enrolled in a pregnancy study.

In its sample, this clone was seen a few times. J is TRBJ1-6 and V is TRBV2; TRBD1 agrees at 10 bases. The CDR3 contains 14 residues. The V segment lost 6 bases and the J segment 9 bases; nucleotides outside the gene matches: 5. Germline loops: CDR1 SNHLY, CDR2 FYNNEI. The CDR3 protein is CASRGQGISSPLHF. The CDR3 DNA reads TGTGCCAGCAGGGGACAGGGGATATCTTCACCCCTCCACTTT.

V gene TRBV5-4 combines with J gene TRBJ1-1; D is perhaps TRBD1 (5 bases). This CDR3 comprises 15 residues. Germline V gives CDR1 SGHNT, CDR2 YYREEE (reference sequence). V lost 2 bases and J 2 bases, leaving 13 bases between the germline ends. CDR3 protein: CASSFPGLGNTEAFF. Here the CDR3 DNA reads TGTGCCAGCAGCTTCCCGGGACTGGGAAACACTGAAGCTTTCTTT.

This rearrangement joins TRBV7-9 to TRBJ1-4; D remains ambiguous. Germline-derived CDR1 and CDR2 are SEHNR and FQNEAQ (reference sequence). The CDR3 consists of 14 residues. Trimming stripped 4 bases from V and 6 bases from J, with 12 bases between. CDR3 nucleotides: TGTGCCAGCAGCTCGTCGGGAATGCATGAAAAACTGTTTTTT. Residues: CASSSSGMHEKLFF.

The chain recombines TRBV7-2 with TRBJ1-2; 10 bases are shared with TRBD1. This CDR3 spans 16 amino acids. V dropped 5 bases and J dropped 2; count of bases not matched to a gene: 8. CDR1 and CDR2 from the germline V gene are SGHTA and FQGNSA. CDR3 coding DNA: TGTGCCAGCAGCCTAAGACAGGGGGCGCGGAACTATGGCTACACCTTC. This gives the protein CASSLRQGARNYGYTF.

The CDR3 DNA reads TGCGCCAGCAGCTTGGGACTAGAGGGCGGGGAGCTGTTTTTT. Translating it yields CASSLGLEGGELFF. This rearrangement joins TRBV5-1 to TRBJ2-2; D possibly corresponds to TRBD2 (6 bases). Germline CDR1 reads SGHRS; CDR2 reads YFSETQ. The germline V and J ends were trimmed by 0 bases and 7 bases, with 10 bases remaining between them. The CDR3 spans 14 residues.

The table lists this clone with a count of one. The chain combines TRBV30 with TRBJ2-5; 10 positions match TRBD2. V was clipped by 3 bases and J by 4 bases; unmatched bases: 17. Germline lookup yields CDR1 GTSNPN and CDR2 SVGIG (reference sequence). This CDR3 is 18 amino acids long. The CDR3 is CAWRVVAERGGPRETQYF. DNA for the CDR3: TGTGCCTGGAGGGTGGTAGCCGAGCGGGGGGGCCCCCGAGAGACCCAGTACTTC.

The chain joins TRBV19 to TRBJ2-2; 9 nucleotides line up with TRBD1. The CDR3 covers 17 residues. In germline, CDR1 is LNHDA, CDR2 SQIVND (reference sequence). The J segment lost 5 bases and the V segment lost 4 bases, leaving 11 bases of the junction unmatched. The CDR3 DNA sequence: TGTGCCAGTAGTACACCGGGACAGGGATCTCGGACCGGGGAGCTGTTTTTT. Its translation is CASSTPGQGSRTGELFF.

The CDR3 is CASSVDQGSYGYTF. The CDR3 nucleotides are TGTGCCAGCAGCGTAGATCAGGGGAGCTATGGCTACACCTTC. V is TRBV9 and J is TRBJ1-2; tentatively, D is TRBD1 (6 bases). In germline, CDR1 is SGDLS, CDR2 YYNGEE. The CDR3 has 14 residues. With 0 bases removed from V and 4 bases from J, the gap between germline ends came to 10 bases.

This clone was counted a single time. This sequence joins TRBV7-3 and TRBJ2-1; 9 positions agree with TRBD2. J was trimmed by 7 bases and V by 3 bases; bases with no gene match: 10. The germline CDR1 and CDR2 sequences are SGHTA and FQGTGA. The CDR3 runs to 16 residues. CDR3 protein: CASSFLAAGGLNEQFF. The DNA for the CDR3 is TGTGCCAGCAGCTTTCTTGCGGCGGGGGGGCTTAATGAGCAGTTCTTC.

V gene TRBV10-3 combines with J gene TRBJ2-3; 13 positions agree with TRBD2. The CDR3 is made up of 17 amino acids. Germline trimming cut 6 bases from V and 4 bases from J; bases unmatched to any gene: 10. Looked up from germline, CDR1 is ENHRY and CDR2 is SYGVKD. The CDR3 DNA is TGTGCCATCAGAGACGCCGGACTAGCGGGGGACGCAGATACGCAGTATTTT. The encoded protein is CAIRDAGLAGDADTQYF.

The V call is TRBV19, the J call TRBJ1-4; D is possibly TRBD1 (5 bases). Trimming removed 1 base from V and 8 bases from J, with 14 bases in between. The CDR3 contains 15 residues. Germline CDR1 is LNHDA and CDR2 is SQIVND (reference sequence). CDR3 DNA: TGTGCCAGTAGTATAGCGGGCAGGGCTTTCGAAAAACTGTTTTTT. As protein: CASSIAGRAFEKLFF.

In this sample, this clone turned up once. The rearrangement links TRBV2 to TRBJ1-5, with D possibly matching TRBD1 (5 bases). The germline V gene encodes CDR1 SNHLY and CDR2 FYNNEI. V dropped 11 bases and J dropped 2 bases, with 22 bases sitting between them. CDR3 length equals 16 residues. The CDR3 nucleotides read TGTGCCCCCCCAAGAAGGGGCACCTACGGCAATCAGCCCCAGCATTTT. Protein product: CAPPRRGTYGNQPQHF.

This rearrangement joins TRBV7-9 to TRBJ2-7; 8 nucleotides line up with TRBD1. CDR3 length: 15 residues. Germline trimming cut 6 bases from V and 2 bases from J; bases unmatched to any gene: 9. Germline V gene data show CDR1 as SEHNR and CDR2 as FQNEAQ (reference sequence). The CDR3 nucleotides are TGTGCCAGCAGACCCTGGACAGGGACAGCCTACGAGCAGTACTTC. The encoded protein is CASRPWTGTAYEQYF.